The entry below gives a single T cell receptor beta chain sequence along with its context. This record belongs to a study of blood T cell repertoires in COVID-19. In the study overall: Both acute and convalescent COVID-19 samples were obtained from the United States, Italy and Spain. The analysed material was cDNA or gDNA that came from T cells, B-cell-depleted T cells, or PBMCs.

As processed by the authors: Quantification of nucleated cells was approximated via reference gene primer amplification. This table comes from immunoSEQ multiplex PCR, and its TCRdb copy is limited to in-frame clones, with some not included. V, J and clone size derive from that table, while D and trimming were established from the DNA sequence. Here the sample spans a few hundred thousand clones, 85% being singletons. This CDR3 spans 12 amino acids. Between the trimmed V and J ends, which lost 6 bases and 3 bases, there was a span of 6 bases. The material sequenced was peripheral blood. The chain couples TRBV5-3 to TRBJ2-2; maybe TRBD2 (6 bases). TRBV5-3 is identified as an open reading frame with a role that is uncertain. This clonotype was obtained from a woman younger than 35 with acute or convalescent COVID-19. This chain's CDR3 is CARKRDTGELFF. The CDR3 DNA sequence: TGTGCCAGAAAGCGGGACACCGGGGAGCTGTTTTTT.